These 29 T cell receptor beta chains came from one sample sequenced in a study of radiation and T cells in renal cell carcinoma. The method was immunoSEQ multiplex PCR; TCRdb's version includes in-frame clones alone and lacks a portion of them. This table has roughly 100,000 clones, about 88% appearing once. Time point noted: baseline pretreatment blood. As to treatment: 15 Gy SBRT to primary tumor, nephrectomy 4 weeks later. Sequencing used blood, obtained from a patient whose treatment included radiotherapy and nephrectomy. These receptors all stem from a man between 50 and 59 years old with renal cell carcinoma.

A single count supports this clone. The genes are TRBV5-1 and TRBJ1-4; possibly TRBD1 for D (5 bases). V gave up 2 bases and J gave up 3 bases, with 14 bases separating them. The CDR3 loop spans 16 amino acids. CDR1 is SGHRS, CDR2 YFSETQ, per germline. CDR3 in DNA: TGCGCCAGCAGCTTTACCCTCGGGGGACCTAATGAAAAACTGTTTTTT. It yields the protein CASSFTLGGPNEKLFF. Full variable domain (missing parts from reference TRBV5-1 and TRBJ1-4): KAGVTQTPRYLIKTRGQQVTLSCSPISGHRSVSWYQQTPGQGLQFLFEYFSETQRNKGNFPGRFSGRQFSNSRSEMNVSTLELGDSALYLCASSFTLGGPNEKLFFGSGTQLSVL.

The genes are TRBV5-1 and TRBJ2-3, with 8 bases matching TRBD2. The V gene's germline CDR1 is SGHRS and CDR2 YFSETQ. Germline trimming cut 4 bases from V and 5 bases from J; bases unmatched to any gene: 6. This CDR3 has 14 residues. CDR3 bases: TGCGCCAGCAGCGCAGGGACTAGTCTAGATACGCAGTATTTT. Its translation: CASSAGTSLDTQYF.

V usage is TRBV7-2 and J usage is TRBJ2-7; D gene uncertain. Trimming cost V 3 bases and J 0 bases, with 9 bases left between them. From germline, CDR1 is SGHTA and CDR2 FQGNSA. CDR3 length: 14 residues. The CDR3 here is CASSFGGSSYEQYF. The CDR3 region has the DNA TGTGCCAGCAGCTTCGGCGGTAGCTCCTACGAGCAGTACTTC.

This chain joins TRBV9 and TRBJ2-7; TRBD2 aligns across 13 bases. The germline gives CDR1 SGDLS, CDR2 YYNGEE. V shed 7 bases and J 3 bases; nucleotides not matched to a gene: 7. This CDR3 has 15 residues. The CDR3 coding sequence is TGTGCCAGCGGAAGCGGGACTAGCGGGATCTACGAGCAGTACTTC. It encodes CASGSGTSGIYEQYF.

The chain is built from TRBV7-2 and TRBJ2-7; D remains unclear. Trimming took off 1 base at V and 5 bases at J, with 9 bases between the two ends. CDR1 and CDR2 from the germline V gene are SGHTA and FQGNSA. CDR3 size: 13 residues. The CDR3 nucleotides are TGTGCCAGCAGCTTAGGGAGAAGCAACGAGCAGTACTTC. Translating it yields CASSLGRSNEQYF.

The chain employs TRBV9 and TRBJ2-1; tentative D call: TRBD2 (7 bases). Per germline, CDR1 SGDLS and CDR2 YYNGEE. The CDR3 is 15 amino acids. V lost 4 bases and J lost 4, with 15 bases in between. The DNA of the CDR3 is TGTGCCAGCAGCTCCAGAGGGGGGGGATACAATGAGCAGTTCTTC. Translated, it gives CASSSRGGGYNEQFF.

This chain links TRBV9 with TRBJ1-1; D is undetermined. Trimming took 4 bases from V and 6 from J, leaving 16 bases between them. CDR3 length equals 14 residues. Germline CDR1 and CDR2: SGDLS and YYNGEE. CDR3 nucleotide sequence: TGTGCCAGCAGCCCACGAGGCGGAAGCGCTGAAGCTTTCTTT. This sequence encodes CASSPRGGSAEAFF.

The rearrangement uses TRBV2 and TRBJ2-7; D might be TRBD1 (6 bases). Trimming took off 3 bases at V and 0 bases at J, with 9 bases between the two ends. Germline values: CDR1 SNHLY, CDR2 FYNNEI. This CDR3 is built from 14 residues. The CDR3 here is CASSDQGLSYEQYF. CDR3 sequence (DNA): TGTGCCAGCAGTGACCAGGGGCTCTCCTACGAGCAGTACTTC.

The chain employs TRBV5-1 and TRBJ2-1; D is perhaps TRBD1 or TRBD2 (5 bases each). This CDR3 has 15 amino acids. Looked up from germline, CDR1 is SGHRS and CDR2 is YFSETQ. Trimming took off 7 bases at V and 2 bases at J, with 16 bases between the two ends. The CDR3 bases are TGCGCCAGCTCACACGGGGCGGCGGCCTACAATGAGCAGTTCTTC. Translating gives CASSHGAAAYNEQFF. Drawing the rest from reference TRBV5-1 and TRBJ2-1, the complete variable domain is KAGVTQTPRYLIKTRGQQVTLSCSPISGHRSVSWYQQTPGQGLQFLFEYFSETQRNKGNFPGRFSGRQFSNSRSEMNVSTLELGDSALYLCASSHGAAAYNEQFFGPGTRLTVL.

The chain is built from TRBV16 and TRBJ2-7; TRBD1 is a possible D gene (6 bases). Germline CDR1 reads KGHSY; CDR2 reads FQNENV. The germline V and J ends were trimmed by 0 bases and 2 bases, with 14 bases remaining between them. The CDR3 is 16 residues long. The DNA for the CDR3 is TGTGCCAGCAGCCAATCGGGCAGGGGCGCGACCTACGAGCAGTACTTC. Its translation is CASSQSGRGATYEQYF.

The V call is TRBV23-1, the J call TRBJ2-6; D remains ambiguous. TRBV23-1 is an ORF, with its function uncertain. The CDR3 is 18 residues long. With 2 bases removed from V and 0 bases from J, the gap between germline ends came to 14 bases. DNA for the CDR3: TGCGCCAGCAGTCAACGCCCCATGTGGGACTCTGGGGCCAACGTCCTGACTTTC. This sequence encodes CASSQRPMWDSGANVLTF.

This chain uses TRBV6-5 with TRBJ2-1, with 7 nucleotides matching TRBD2. Germline loops: CDR1 MNHEY, CDR2 SVGAGI. The CDR3 consists of 15 residues. J gave up 10 bases and V 3 bases, and 12 bases lay outside the gene matches. For the CDR3, the DNA is TGTGCCAGCAGTTATATGGAGGCTAGCGGTCGCGAGCAGTTCTTC. Amino acid sequence: CASSYMEASGREQFF.

This sequence joins TRBV30 and TRBJ2-5; D may be TRBD1 (5 bases). Trimming stripped 3 bases from V and 3 bases from J, with 11 bases between. CDR1 is GTSNPN and CDR2 is SVGIG in the germline V gene (reference sequence). This CDR3 is 13 amino acids long. The CDR3 sequence: CAWRSSGKETQYF. Written as DNA, the CDR3 is TGTGCCTGGAGATCGTCAGGGAAAGAGACCCAGTACTTC.

The V call is TRBV9, the J call TRBJ2-1; TRBD2 matches 10 bases. This CDR3 has 15 residues. Looked up from germline, CDR1 is SGDLS and CDR2 is YYNGEE. Trimming removed 1 base from V and 7 bases from J; junction bases left unmatched: 5. In DNA form, the CDR3 reads TGTGCCAGCAGCGTACCTAGCGGGGGCCAGAATGAGCAGTTCTTC. It is translated as CASSVPSGGQNEQFF.

This chain links TRBV18 with TRBJ1-1, with 9 bases that match TRBD1. V lost 3 bases to trimming and J lost 4 bases; unmatched junction nucleotides: 12. This CDR3 spans 17 amino acids. The germline CDR1 and CDR2 sequences are KGHSH and LQKENI. CDR3 DNA: TGTGCCAGCTCACCGCCGAACAGGGGGCGCCGGGGCACTGAAGCTTTCTTT. Amino acids: CASSPPNRGRRGTEAFF. Full variable domain (rest looked up from reference TRBV18 and TRBJ1-1): NAGVMQNPRHLVRRRGQEARLRCSPMKGHSHVYWYRQLPEEGLKFMVYLQKENIIDESGMPKERFSAEFPKEGPSILRIQQVVRGDSAAYFCASSPPNRGRRGTEAFFGQGTRLTVV.

V gene TRBV7-9 combines with J gene TRBJ2-3; 7 positions agree with TRBD2. The V gene end was trimmed by 5 bases and the J gene end by 0 bases; junction bases not matched to a gene: 8. The CDR3 length is 16 residues. Germline CDR1 reads SEHNR; CDR2 reads FQNEAQ (reference sequence). The CDR3, as DNA: TGTGCCAGCAGCCCAGCGGGAACCACTAGCACAGATACGCAGTATTTT. Amino acids: CASSPAGTTSTDTQYF.

This chain joins TRBV9 and TRBJ2-3; perhaps TRBD1 as D (5 bases). Germline V gene data show CDR1 as SGDLS and CDR2 as YYNGEE. The CDR3 length is 16 residues. The ends were cut back, 2 bases at V and 2 bases at J, with 15 bases in the middle. The CDR3 DNA is TGTGCCAGCAGCGTTGGACATGGGCGGATCACAGATACGCAGTATTTT. Translation gives CASSVGHGRITDTQYF.

This clone was detected only once. The chain is built from TRBV10-3 and TRBJ1-1; D unresolved. V lost 0 bases and J 2 bases, leaving 13 bases between the germline ends. The CDR3 extends over 16 amino acids. Germline values: CDR1 ENHRY, CDR2 SYGVKD. CDR3 nucleotide sequence: TGTGCCATCAGTGAGTCGACCGTGGGCCCAAACACTGAAGCTTTCTTT. The encoded protein is CAISESTVGPNTEAFF.

The chain recombines TRBV7-8 with TRBJ2-7, with TRBD1 matching over 9 bases. The CDR3 is 13 residues long. V trimming: 3 bases; J trimming: 8 bases; junction bases outside the gene matches: 5. The germline gives CDR1 SGHVS, CDR2 FQNEAQ. Here the CDR3 DNA reads TGTGCCAGCAGCTTCCGGGACAGGGATCAGCAGTACTTC. It codes for CASSFRDRDQQYF. The whole variable domain, filled in from reference TRBV7-8 and TRBJ2-7, reads GAGVSQSPRYKVAKRGQDVALRCDPISGHVSLFWYQQALGQGPEFLTYFQNEAQLDKSGLPSDRFFAERPEGSVSTLKIQRTQQEDSAVYLCASSFRDRDQQYFGPGTRLTVT.

The chain has TRBV7-3 and TRBJ2-5; D could derive from TRBD1 or TRBD2 (6 bases each). The germline gives CDR1 SGHTA, CDR2 FQGTGA. This CDR3 contains 15 residues. The V and J ends lost 2 bases and 1 base respectively, with 11 bases between them. The CDR3 region has the DNA TGTGCCAGCAGCTTACAAGGGGGAGGCCAAGAGACCCAGTACTTC. It translates to CASSLQGGGQETQYF.

The chain carries TRBV6-4 and TRBJ2-3, with TRBD2 matching over 12 bases. Germline V lookup: CDR1 MRHNA, CDR2 SNTAGT. The junction had 10 bases not matched to a gene; V was cut back by 10 bases and J by 5 bases. The CDR3 consists of 15 residues. CDR3 amino acids: CAIPTSGRLIDTQYF. CDR3 in DNA: TGTGCCATCCCGACTAGCGGGAGATTGATAGATACGCAGTATTTT.

The V and J genes are TRBV2 and TRBJ2-7; D is possibly TRBD2 (5 bases). The V and J ends lost 7 bases and 2 bases respectively, with 9 bases between them. Germline values: CDR1 SNHLY, CDR2 FYNNEI. The CDR3 length is 12 residues. The chain's CDR3 is CASNSGTYEQYF. CDR3 DNA sequence: TGTGCCAGCAATTCGGGAACCTACGAGCAGTACTTC.

The CDR3 DNA reads TGTGCCAGCAGTTATATCCGCGGAGATACGCAGTATTTT. The encoded protein is CASSYIRGDTQYF. V gene TRBV6-5 combines with J gene TRBJ2-3; D ambiguous. Trimming stripped 3 bases from V and 5 bases from J, with 9 bases between. The CDR3 has 13 residues. The germline V gene has CDR1 MNHEY and CDR2 SVGAGI.

The J gene is TRBJ1-1, the V gene TRBV7-3; no firm D call. Germline CDR1 and CDR2: SGHTA and FQGTGA. Trimming cost V 2 bases and J 4 bases, with 8 bases left between them. The CDR3 is made up of 13 amino acids. CDR3 sequence: CASSLGWGTEAFF. In nucleotides, the CDR3 is TGTGCCAGCAGCTTAGGTTGGGGCACTGAAGCTTTCTTT.

The rearrangement links TRBV5-1 to TRBJ1-1; D is unclear. Trimming shortened V by 1 base and J by 5 bases, and 6 bases separated the two germline ends. Per germline, CDR1 SGHRS and CDR2 YFSETQ. The CDR3 runs 12 residues. DNA of the CDR3: TGCGCCAGCAGCTTGTCCCGGACTGAAGCTTTCTTT. This codes for CASSLSRTEAFF. Looking up the rest from reference TRBV5-1 and TRBJ1-1 gives the full variable domain: KAGVTQTPRYLIKTRGQQVTLSCSPISGHRSVSWYQQTPGQGLQFLFEYFSETQRNKGNFPGRFSGRQFSNSRSEMNVSTLELGDSALYLCASSLSRTEAFFGQGTRLTVV.

This rearrangement joins TRBV10-2 to TRBJ2-2, with D unclear. V lost 7 bases to trimming and J lost 6 bases, with 18 bases between them. This CDR3 is 15 amino acids long. The germline gives CDR1 WSHSY, CDR2 SAAADI. Here the CDR3 DNA reads TGCGCCAGCACCTCGGGTCTATCTCCGCCCGGGGAGCTGTTTTTT. It translates to CASTSGLSPPGELFF.

This clone has just a few counts. The chain carries TRBV5-1 and TRBJ1-2; D is unclear. Trimming removed 4 bases at V and 5 bases at J, with 9 bases between. Germline V gene lookup returns CDR1 SGHRS and CDR2 YFSETQ. This CDR3 region has 12 residues. In DNA form, the CDR3 reads TGCGCCAGCAGCGGGTTAACGTATGGCTACACCTTC. Encoded protein: CASSGLTYGYTF.

J is TRBJ1-4 and V is TRBV7-6; D gene uncertain. This CDR3 is built from 15 residues. Trimming pared 1 base from V and 4 bases from J, leaving 10 bases between. Per the germline V gene, CDR1 is SGHVS and CDR2 is FNYEAQ. DNA for the CDR3: TGTGCCAGCAGCTTAGATCAGTTGTTTAATGAAAAACTGTTTTTT. It specifies CASSLDQLFNEKLFF.

V gene TRBV28 combines with J gene TRBJ1-4, with D perhaps TRBD1 (5 bases). V was clipped by 6 bases and J by 5 bases, with 13 bases between them. The CDR3 is 14 amino acids. Germline V gene sequence: CDR1 MDHEN, CDR2 SYDVKM. CDR3 in DNA: TGTGCCAGCAGGCCCGGGACCCTGAATGAAAAACTGTTTTTT. Encoded protein: CASRPGTLNEKLFF.